This note documents a single T cell receptor beta chain sequence. As yet, its antigen is unknown. These data originate in a study of regulatory dendritic cells for organ transplantation. Overall study context: Monocytes received vitamin D3 on days 0 and 4, IL-10 on day 4. Findings of the study overall: Memory CD8+ T cells were the most oligoclonal; naive cells were highly diverse. Resting memory CD8+ T cells held the most alloreactive clonotypes.

Some clones are missing from TCRdb's copy, which holds only in-frame ones; the method was immunoSEQ multiplex PCR. The sample includes about 21,000 clones, 85% to 90% of them seen just once. The CDR3 contains 16 residues. J lost 0 bases, V lost 6 bases, and 7 bases had no gene match. Germline values: CDR1 SQVTM, CDR2 ANQGSEA. Allogeneic regulatory or mature dendritic cells were co-cultured for 5 days with CFSE-labeled sorted T cells at 1:10. Memory T cells were CD45RO+, naive were CD45RA+, sorted by FACS. This receptor was identified in a human donor in good health. Sequenced material: naive CD4+ T cells from blood cultured with dendritic cells. Sample subset: CD45RA+ naive T cells. The V and J genes are TRBV29-1 and TRBJ2-5, with 13 bases fitting TRBD2. CDR3 in amino acids: CSVIGLAGVYQETQYF. In DNA form, the CDR3 reads TGCAGCGTGATAGGACTAGCGGGGGTGTACCAAGAGACCCAGTACTTC. Using reference TRBV29-1 and TRBJ2-5 for the parts outside the CDR3, the full variable domain is SAVISQKPSRDICQRGTSLTIQCQVDSQVTMMFWYRQQPGQSLTLIATANQGSEATYESGFVIDKFPISRPNLTFSTLTVSNMSPEDSSIYLCSVIGLAGVYQETQYFGPGTRLLVL.